Below, 21 T cell receptor beta chains from the same sample are listed, as sequenced in a study of CD8 T cells in Susac syndrome. Random hexamers were used to reverse transcribe an amount of about 0.45 to 1 ug RNA. One entry per CDR3 protein, called by TCRdb with MiXCR from the immunoSEQ multiplex PCR reads. Among 150,000 to 200,000 distinct CDR3 sequences listed, roughly 92% were seen once. The sequenced material came from CD4+ T cells from PBMCs. The source of these receptors is a human donor with multiple sclerosis.

This clonotype was detected once. As DNA, the CDR3 is TGTGCCAGCAGCCCAACCCGACAAACAAGTTATAGCAATCAGCCCCAGCATTTT. Amino acids: CASSPTRQTSYSNQPQHF. The chain combines TRBV5-6 with TRBJ1-5; D is unclear. In germline, CDR1 is SGHDT, CDR2 YYEEEE. Trimming took off 4 bases at V and 0 bases at J, with 20 bases between the two ends. The CDR3 sequence is 18 residues long.

This rearrangement joins TRBV20-1 to TRBJ2-5; TRBD2 matches at 14 bases. The CDR3 contains 16 residues. Germline V gene data show CDR1 as DFQATT and CDR2 as SNEGSKA (reference sequence). Unmatched junction bases numbered 9, after V lost 3 bases and J lost 6 bases. The CDR3 nucleotides read TGCAGTGCTAGTAGACTAGCGGGGGGGCCGGCGAAGACCCAGTACTTC. Encoded protein: CSASRLAGGPAKTQYF.

V usage is TRBV24-1 and J usage is TRBJ1-2; D is uncertain. The CDR3 is made up of 16 amino acids. The ends were cut back, 3 bases at V and 2 bases at J, with 15 bases in the middle. The V gene's germline CDR1 is KGHDR and CDR2 SFDVKD. In DNA, the CDR3 is TGTGCCACCAGTGATCACGTGTCGGGGAGCAACTATGGCTACACCTTC. Translation: CATSDHVSGSNYGYTF.

The V gene is TRBV2, the J gene TRBJ2-1, with 8 bases lining up with TRBD2. The CDR3 is made up of 16 amino acids. J gave up 5 bases and V 3 bases, and 9 bases lay outside the gene matches. From germline, CDR1 is SNHLY and CDR2 FYNNEI. The CDR3, as DNA: TGTGCCAGCAGTGACGTTAAGCGGGAGCGCAACAATGAGCAGTTCTTC. Encoded protein: CASSDVKRERNNEQFF.

The V call is TRBV6-2 or TRBV6-3, the J call TRBJ2-7; D call uncertain. Germline CDR1 is MNHEY and CDR2 is SVGEGT. Trimming removed 10 bases at V and 6 bases at J, with 13 bases between. This CDR3 spans 11 amino acids. The CDR3 DNA is TGTGCCACCTCTACCTTCCGCGAGCAGTACTTC. It encodes CATSTFREQYF.

This clonotype was seen only once. This chain connects TRBV6-5 to TRBJ2-5; D could derive from TRBD1 or TRBD2 (5 bases each). V lost 3 bases and J 5 bases, leaving 13 bases between the germline ends. The CDR3 covers 14 residues. Germline V gene sequence: CDR1 MNHEY, CDR2 SVGAGI. CDR3 in DNA: TGTGCCAGCAGTTATGGGGGAAAAGGGGAGACCCAGTACTTC. Residues: CASSYGGKGETQYF.

The rearrangement uses TRBV5-1 and TRBJ2-5; 9 nucleotides agree with TRBD2. The CDR3 totals 16 residues. The J segment lost 2 bases and the V segment lost 1 base, leaving 6 bases of the junction unmatched. Germline assignment: CDR1 SGHRS and CDR2 YFSETQ. The CDR3 DNA sequence: TGCGCCAGCAGCTTGTGGGCGCGGGGGGGACAAGAGACCCAGTACTTC. It is translated as CASSLWARGGQETQYF.

The chain combines TRBV15 with TRBJ2-7, with D maybe TRBD1 (6 bases). There are 15 residues in the CDR3. Germline V gives CDR1 LNHNV, CDR2 YYDKDF (reference sequence). Trimming shortened V by 0 bases and J by 7 bases, and 16 bases separated the two germline ends. The CDR3 protein is CATSRESTGVEEQYF. DNA of the CDR3: TGTGCCACCAGCAGAGAGTCGACAGGAGTGGAAGAGCAGTACTTC.

The rearrangement links TRBV6-2 or TRBV6-3 to TRBJ1-1; TRBD1 matches 8 bases. The CDR3 length is 18 residues. From germline, CDR1 is MNHEY and CDR2 SVGEGT. Losses at the gene ends were 7 bases for V and 4 bases for J; bases not matched to a gene: 20. The CDR3 DNA sequence: TGTGCCAGCACTCCCAAGTTCAGGGGGCAAAAAGAGAGCACTGAAGCTTTCTTT. Protein sequence: CASTPKFRGQKESTEAFF.

This clonotype was counted a few times. The chain employs TRBV12-3 or TRBV12-4 and TRBJ2-3; D is possibly TRBD1 (5 bases). The CDR3 totals 13 residues. Trimming pared 3 bases from V and 1 base from J, leaving 5 bases between. CDR3 DNA sequence: TGTGCCAGCAGTTTCAGGGGCACAGATACGCAGTATTTT. This gives the protein CASSFRGTDTQYF.

The chain joins TRBV30 to TRBJ1-5; D ambiguous. V lost 1 base to trimming and J lost 2 bases, with 15 bases between them. Germline loops: CDR1 GTSNPN, CDR2 SVGIG (reference sequence). The CDR3 has 16 amino acids. The CDR3 DNA reads TGTGCCTGGAGTGCCGGAAGTGTCATGGGCAATCAGCCCCAGCATTTT. Translated: CAWSAGSVMGNQPQHF. Full variable domain (remainder filled in from reference TRBV30 and TRBJ1-5): SQTIHQWPATLVQPVGSPLSLECTVEGTSNPNLYWYRQAAGRGLQLLFYSVGIGQISSEVPQNLSASRPQDRQFILSSKKLLLSDSGFYLCAWSAGSVMGNQPQHFGDGTRLSIL.

The V call is TRBV7-3, the J call TRBJ2-3, with 7 positions matching TRBD1. This CDR3 is built from 15 residues. Unmatched junction bases numbered 7, after V lost 5 bases and J lost 2 bases. Looked up from germline, CDR1 is SGHTA and CDR2 is FQGTGA. The CDR3 nucleotides are TGTGCCAGCAGCCCCCGACAGGGACCCACAGATACGCAGTATTTT. It yields the protein CASSPRQGPTDTQYF.

J is TRBJ2-6 and V is TRBV7-9; a possible D gene is TRBD2 (6 bases). V was pared by 7 bases and J by 3 bases, with 19 bases between. The germline V gene encodes CDR1 SEHNR and CDR2 FQNEAQ (reference sequence). This CDR3 region has 17 residues. The CDR3 sequence is CASTLLAGYGGANVLTF. For the CDR3, the DNA is TGTGCCAGCACCCTCCTGGCGGGGTACGGTGGGGCCAACGTCCTGACTTTC.

This sequence joins TRBV4-3 and TRBJ2-1; weak D call: TRBD2 (5 bases). Germline-derived CDR1 and CDR2 are LGHNA and YSLEER. The CDR3 contains 13 residues. With 4 bases removed from V and 10 bases from J, the gap between germline ends came to 14 bases. Here the CDR3 reads CASSPWTQREQFF. The CDR3 coding sequence is TGCGCCAGCAGCCCATGGACTCAACGGGAGCAGTTCTTC.

The chain has TRBV10-3 and TRBJ2-6; possibly TRBD2 for D (6 bases). The V end was cut by 5 bases, the J end by 1 base, with 9 bases between. Germline V gives CDR1 ENHRY, CDR2 SYGVKD. There are 15 residues in the CDR3. The CDR3: CAISSGVSGANVLTF. CDR3 nucleotide sequence: TGTGCCATCAGTTCGGGGGTATCTGGGGCCAACGTCCTGACTTTC.

This chain joins TRBV11-2 and TRBJ2-1, with a weak D call TRBD2 (6 bases). The CDR3 is 15 amino acids. With 4 bases removed from V and 9 bases from J, the gap between germline ends came to 19 bases. Per germline, CDR1 SGHAT and CDR2 FQNNGV. The DNA for the CDR3 is TGTGCCAGCAGCTCCCGACTAGGCTTGGGGTCTGAGCAGTTCTTC. This codes for CASSSRLGLGSEQFF.

The rearrangement joins TRBV4-1 to TRBJ1-1; D is uncertain. V was cut by 2 bases and J by 0 bases, with 10 bases left in between. The CDR3 spans 15 residues. Germline V lookup: CDR1 MGHRA, CDR2 YSYEKL. The CDR3 sequence is CASSQRVTMNTEAFF. The CDR3 region has the DNA TGCGCCAGCAGCCAAAGGGTGACGATGAACACTGAAGCTTTCTTT.

The chain links TRBV29-1 to TRBJ2-3; no reliable D call. V lost 3 bases, J lost 0 bases, and 7 bases lay in between. CDR3 length equals 13 residues. The germline V gene has CDR1 SQVTM and CDR2 ANQGSEA. The CDR3 sequence is CSVDKSSTDTQYF. DNA for the CDR3: TGCAGCGTTGATAAGTCTAGCACAGATACGCAGTATTTT.

The J gene is TRBJ1-1, the V gene TRBV20-1; D is uncertain. V lost 0 bases and J 8 bases, leaving 13 bases between the germline ends. Germline CDR1 DFQATT, CDR2 SNEGSKA (reference sequence). The CDR3 has 13 amino acids. CDR3 nucleotide sequence: TGCAGTGCTAGAGATAATGTTAGGACGGAAGCTTTCTTT. Translated, it gives CSARDNVRTEAFF.

This chain uses TRBV7-9 with TRBJ2-2, with 10 bases matching TRBD1. From germline, CDR1 is SEHNR and CDR2 FQNEAQ (reference sequence). This CDR3 region has 15 residues. With V trimmed by 5 bases and J by 8 bases, 8 bases remained unmatched. This CDR3 reads CASSRSGQGLGELFF. CDR3 bases: TGTGCCAGCAGCCGATCGGGACAGGGGCTTGGGGAGCTGTTTTTT.

The chain couples TRBV25-1 to TRBJ1-3; the D is unclear. V was trimmed by 4 bases and J by 1 base, leaving 2 bases between them. This CDR3 has 12 amino acids. Germline-derived CDR1 and CDR2 are MGHDK and SYGVNS. CDR3 protein: CASSGSGNTIYF. The CDR3 DNA reads as TGTGCCAGCAGTGGTTCTGGAAACACCATATATTTT. Complete variable domain (other parts from reference TRBV25-1 and TRBJ1-3): EADIYQTPRYLVIGTGKKITLECSQTMGHDKMYWYQQDPGMELHLIHYSYGVNSTEKGDLSSESTVSRIRTEHFPLTLESARPSHTSQYLCASSGSGNTIYFGEGSWLTVV.